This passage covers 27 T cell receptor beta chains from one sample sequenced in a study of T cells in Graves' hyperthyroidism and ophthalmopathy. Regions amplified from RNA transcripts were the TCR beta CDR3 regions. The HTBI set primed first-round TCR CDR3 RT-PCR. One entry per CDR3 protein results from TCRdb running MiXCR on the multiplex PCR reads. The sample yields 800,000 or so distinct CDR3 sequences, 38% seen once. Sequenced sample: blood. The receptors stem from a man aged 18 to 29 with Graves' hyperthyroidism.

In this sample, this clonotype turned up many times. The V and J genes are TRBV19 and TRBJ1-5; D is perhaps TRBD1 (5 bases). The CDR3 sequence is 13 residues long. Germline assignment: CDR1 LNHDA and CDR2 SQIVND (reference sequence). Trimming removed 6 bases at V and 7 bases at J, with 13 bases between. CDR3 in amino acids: CASSKGWEQPQHF. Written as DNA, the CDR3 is TGTGCCAGTAGCAAGGGGTGGGAACAGCCCCAGCATTTT.

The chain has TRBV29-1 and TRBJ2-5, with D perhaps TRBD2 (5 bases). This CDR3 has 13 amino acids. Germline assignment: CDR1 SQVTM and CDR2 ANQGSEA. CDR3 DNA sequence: TGCAGTCAGTGGACGCCGGGGCAAGAGACCCAGTACTTC. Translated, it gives CSQWTPGQETQYF.

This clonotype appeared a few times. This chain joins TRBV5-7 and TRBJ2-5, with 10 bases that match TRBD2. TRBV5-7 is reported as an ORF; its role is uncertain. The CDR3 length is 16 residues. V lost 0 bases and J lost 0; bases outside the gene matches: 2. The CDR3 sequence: CASSLEGLADQETQYF. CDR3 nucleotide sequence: TGTGCCAGCAGCTTGGAAGGACTAGCGGACCAAGAGACCCAGTACTTC.

CDR3 residues: CASTEGSKGELFF. DNA for the CDR3: TGTGCCAGCACCGAGGGGTCCAAGGGGGAGCTGTTTTTT. J is TRBJ2-2 and V is TRBV6-5; D assignment may be TRBD1 or TRBD2 (5 bases each). V lost 7 bases to trimming and J lost 8 bases, with 14 bases between them. The CDR3 length is 13 residues. Germline V gene data show CDR1 as MNHEY and CDR2 as SVGAGI.

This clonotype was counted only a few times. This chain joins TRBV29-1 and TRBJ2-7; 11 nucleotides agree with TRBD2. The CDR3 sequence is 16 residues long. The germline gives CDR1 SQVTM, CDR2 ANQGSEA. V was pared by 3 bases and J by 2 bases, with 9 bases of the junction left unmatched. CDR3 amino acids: CSVEGVAGGPPYEQYF. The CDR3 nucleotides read TGCAGCGTTGAGGGGGTAGCGGGAGGGCCCCCCTACGAGCAGTACTTC.

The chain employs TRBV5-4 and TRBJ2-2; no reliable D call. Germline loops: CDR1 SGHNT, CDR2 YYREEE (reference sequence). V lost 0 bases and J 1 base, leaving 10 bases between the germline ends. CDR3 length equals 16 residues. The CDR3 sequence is CASSLAVGQNTGELFF. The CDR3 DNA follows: TGTGCCAGCAGCTTGGCAGTCGGGCAGAACACCGGGGAGCTGTTTTTT. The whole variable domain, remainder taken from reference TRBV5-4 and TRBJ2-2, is ETGVTQSPTHLIKTRGQQVTLRCSSQSGHNTVSWYQQALGQGPQFIFQYYREEENGRGNFPPRFSGLQFPNYSSELNVNALELDDSALYLCASSLAVGQNTGELFFGEGSRLTVL.

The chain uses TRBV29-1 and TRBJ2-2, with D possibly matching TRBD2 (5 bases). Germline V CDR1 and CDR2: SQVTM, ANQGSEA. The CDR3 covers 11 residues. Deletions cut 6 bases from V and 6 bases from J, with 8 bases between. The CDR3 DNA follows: TGCAGCGTCGGGATGTCCGGGGAGCTGTTTTTT. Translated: CSVGMSGELFF.

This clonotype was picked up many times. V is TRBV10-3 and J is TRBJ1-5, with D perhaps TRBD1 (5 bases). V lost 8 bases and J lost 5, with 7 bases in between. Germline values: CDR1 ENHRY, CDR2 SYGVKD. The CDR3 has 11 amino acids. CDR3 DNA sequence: TGTGCCATCGGAGGGGATCAGCCCCAGCATTTT. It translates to CAIGGDQPQHF.

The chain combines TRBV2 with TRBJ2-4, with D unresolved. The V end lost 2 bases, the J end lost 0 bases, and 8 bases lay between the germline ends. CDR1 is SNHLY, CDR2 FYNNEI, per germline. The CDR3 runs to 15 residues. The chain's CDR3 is CASSEQSLAKNIQYF. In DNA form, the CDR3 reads TGTGCCAGCAGTGAACAGTCCTTAGCCAAAAACATTCAGTACTTC. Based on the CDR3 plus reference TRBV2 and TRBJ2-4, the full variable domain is EPEVTQTPSHQVTQMGQEVILRCVPISNHLYFYWYRQILGQKVEFLVSFYNNEISEKSEIFDDQFSVERPDGSNFTLKIRSTKLEDSAMYFCASSEQSLAKNIQYFGAGTRLSVL.

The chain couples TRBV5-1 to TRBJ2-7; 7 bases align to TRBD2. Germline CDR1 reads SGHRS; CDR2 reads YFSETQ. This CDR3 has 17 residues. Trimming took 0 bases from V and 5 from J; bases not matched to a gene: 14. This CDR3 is CASSLVNRGVGSDEQYF. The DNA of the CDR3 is TGCGCCAGCAGCTTGGTCAACCGGGGGGTAGGCTCGGACGAGCAGTACTTC.

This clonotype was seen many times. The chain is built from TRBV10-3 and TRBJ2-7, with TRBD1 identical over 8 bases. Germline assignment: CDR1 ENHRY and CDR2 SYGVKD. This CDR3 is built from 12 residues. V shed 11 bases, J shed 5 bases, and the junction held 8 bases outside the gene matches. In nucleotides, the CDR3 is TGTGCCTCGAAGGGACAGGCCGACGAGCAGTACTTC. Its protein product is CASKGQADEQYF.

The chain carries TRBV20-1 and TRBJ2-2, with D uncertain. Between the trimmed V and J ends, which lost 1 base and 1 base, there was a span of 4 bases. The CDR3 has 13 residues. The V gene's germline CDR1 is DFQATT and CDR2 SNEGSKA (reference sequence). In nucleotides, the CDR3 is TGCAGTGCTAGAGGGGAGAACACCGGGGAGCTGTTTTTT. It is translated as CSARGENTGELFF.

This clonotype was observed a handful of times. The CDR3 DNA reads as TGTGCCAGCACCCCGACCTCCGACACCGGGGAGCTGTTTTTT. It codes for CASTPTSDTGELFF. J is TRBJ2-2 and V is TRBV2; D not certain. The CDR3 runs to 14 residues. The germline V gene encodes CDR1 SNHLY and CDR2 FYNNEI. V shed 7 bases and J shed 3 bases, with 12 bases lying between them.

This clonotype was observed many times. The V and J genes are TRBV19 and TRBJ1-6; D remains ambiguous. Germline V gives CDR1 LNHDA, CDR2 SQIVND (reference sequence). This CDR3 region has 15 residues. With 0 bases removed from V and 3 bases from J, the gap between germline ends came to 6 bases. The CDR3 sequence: CASSIDGGYNSPLHF. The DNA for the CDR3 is TGTGCCAGTAGTATAGACGGTGGCTATAATTCACCCCTCCACTTT.

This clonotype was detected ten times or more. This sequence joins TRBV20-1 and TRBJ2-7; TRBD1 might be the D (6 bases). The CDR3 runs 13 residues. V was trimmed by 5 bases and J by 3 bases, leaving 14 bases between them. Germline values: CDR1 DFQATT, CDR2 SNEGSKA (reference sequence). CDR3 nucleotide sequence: TGCAGTGCTCGCCCCCAGGGGAACTACGAGCAGTACTTC. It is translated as CSARPQGNYEQYF.

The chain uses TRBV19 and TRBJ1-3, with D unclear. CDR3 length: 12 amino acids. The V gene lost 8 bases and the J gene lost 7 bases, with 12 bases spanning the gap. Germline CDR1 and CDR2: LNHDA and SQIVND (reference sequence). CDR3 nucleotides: TGTGCCAGTGGGTCGACGGTGAACACCATATATTTT. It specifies CASGSTVNTIYF.

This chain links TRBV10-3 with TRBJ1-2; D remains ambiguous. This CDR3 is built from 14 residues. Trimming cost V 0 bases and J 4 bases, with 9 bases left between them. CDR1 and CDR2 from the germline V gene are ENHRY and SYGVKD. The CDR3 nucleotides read TGTGCCATCAGTGAGTCGGGAGGGCCCTATGGCTACACCTTC. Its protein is CAISESGGPYGYTF.

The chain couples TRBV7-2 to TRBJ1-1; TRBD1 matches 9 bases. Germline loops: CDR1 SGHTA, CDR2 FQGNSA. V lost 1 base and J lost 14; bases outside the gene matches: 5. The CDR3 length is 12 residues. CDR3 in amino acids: CASSLDRGRGFF. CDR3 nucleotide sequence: TGTGCCAGCAGCTTAGACAGGGGGCGGGGGTTCTTT.

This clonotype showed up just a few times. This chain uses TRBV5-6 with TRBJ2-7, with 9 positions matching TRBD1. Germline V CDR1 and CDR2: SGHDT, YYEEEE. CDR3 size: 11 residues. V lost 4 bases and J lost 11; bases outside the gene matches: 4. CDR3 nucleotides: TGTGCCAGCAGCCGCGGGACAGGGAAGTACTTC. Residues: CASSRGTGKYF.

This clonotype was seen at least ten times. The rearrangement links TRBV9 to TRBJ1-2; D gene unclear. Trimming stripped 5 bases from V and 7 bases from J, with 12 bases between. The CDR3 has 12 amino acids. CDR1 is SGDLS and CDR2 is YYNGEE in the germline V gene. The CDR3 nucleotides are TGTGCCAGCAGGGATTCAGGTGGTGGCTACACCTTC. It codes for CASRDSGGGYTF.

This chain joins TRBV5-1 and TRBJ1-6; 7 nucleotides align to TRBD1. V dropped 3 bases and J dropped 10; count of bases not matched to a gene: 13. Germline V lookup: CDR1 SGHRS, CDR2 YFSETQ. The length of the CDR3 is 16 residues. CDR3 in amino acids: CASSSWGGDSASPLHF. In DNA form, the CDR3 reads TGCGCCAGCAGCTCGTGGGGAGGGGACAGTGCGTCACCCCTCCACTTT.

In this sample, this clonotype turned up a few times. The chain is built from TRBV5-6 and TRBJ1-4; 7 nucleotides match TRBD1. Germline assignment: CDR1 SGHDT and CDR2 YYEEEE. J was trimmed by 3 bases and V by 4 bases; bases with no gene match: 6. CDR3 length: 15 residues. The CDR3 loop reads CASSGSGTANEKLFF. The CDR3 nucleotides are TGTGCCAGCAGCGGTTCCGGGACAGCTAATGAAAAACTGTTTTTT.

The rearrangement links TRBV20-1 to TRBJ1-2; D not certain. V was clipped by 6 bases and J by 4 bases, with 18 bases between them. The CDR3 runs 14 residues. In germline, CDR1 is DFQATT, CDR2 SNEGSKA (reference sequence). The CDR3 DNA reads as TGCAGTGCCAGCAGCCTCGGGCTTACCTATGGCTACACCTTC. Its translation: CSASSLGLTYGYTF.

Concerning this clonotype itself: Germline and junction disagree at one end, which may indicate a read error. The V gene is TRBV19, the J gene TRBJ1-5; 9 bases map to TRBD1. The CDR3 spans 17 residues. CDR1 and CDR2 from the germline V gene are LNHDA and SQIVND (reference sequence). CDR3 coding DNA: TGCGCCAGCAGCCAAGATACTCGGGGGACAGGGAATCAGCCCCAGCATTTT. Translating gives CASSQDTRGTGNQPQHF. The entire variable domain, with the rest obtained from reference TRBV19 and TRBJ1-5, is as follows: DGGITQSPKYLFRKEGQNVTLSCEQNLNHDAMYWYRQDPGQGLRLIYYSQIVNDFQKGDIAEGYSVSREKKESFPLTVTSAQKNPTAFYLCASSQDTRGTGNQPQHFGDGTRLSIL.

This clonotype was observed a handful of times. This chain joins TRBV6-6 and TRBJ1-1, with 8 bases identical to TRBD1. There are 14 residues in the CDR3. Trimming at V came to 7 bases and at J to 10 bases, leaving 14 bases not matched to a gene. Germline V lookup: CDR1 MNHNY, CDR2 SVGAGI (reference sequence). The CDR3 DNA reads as TGTGCCAGCACTGCGGACAGGGTACCTTTAAGAGCTTTCTTT. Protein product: CASTADRVPLRAFF.

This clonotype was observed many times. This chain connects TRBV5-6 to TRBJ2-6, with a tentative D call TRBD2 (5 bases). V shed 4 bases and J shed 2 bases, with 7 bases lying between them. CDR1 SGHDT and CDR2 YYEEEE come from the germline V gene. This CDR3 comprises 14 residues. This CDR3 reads CASSALAGANVLTF. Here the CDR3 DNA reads TGTGCCAGCAGCGCACTAGCTGGGGCCAACGTCCTGACTTTC.

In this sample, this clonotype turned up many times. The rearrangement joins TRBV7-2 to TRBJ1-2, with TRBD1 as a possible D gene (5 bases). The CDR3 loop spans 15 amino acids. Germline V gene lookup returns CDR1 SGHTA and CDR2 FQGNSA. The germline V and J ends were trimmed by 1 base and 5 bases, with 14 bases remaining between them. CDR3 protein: CASSLEPGLWYGYTF. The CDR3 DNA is TGTGCCAGCAGCTTAGAACCGGGACTCTGGTATGGCTACACCTTC.